This section outlines one T cell receptor beta chain sequence together with its context. The data derive from a study of cytomegalovirus exposure and HLA in healthy donors. The CDR3 is 16 amino acids. The junction had 4 bases not matched to a gene; V was cut back by 4 bases and J by 0 bases. Per germline, CDR1 MNHEY and CDR2 SVGAGI. 60 Vbeta and 13 Jbeta primers were used in PCR. TCRdb keeps only in-frame clones here, not all; method: immunoSEQ multiplex PCR. The table lists about 130,000 clones, about three quarters of them singletons. The specimen was PBMCs. This clonotype was obtained from a man between 45 and 60 years old in good health and CMV-seropositive. This chain links TRBV6-5 with TRBJ2-4; 9 nucleotides align to TRBD2. The CDR3 reads CASSSGLALAKNIQYF. CDR3 nucleotides: TGTGCCAGCAGTTCCGGACTAGCGTTAGCCAAAAACATTCAGTACTTC.